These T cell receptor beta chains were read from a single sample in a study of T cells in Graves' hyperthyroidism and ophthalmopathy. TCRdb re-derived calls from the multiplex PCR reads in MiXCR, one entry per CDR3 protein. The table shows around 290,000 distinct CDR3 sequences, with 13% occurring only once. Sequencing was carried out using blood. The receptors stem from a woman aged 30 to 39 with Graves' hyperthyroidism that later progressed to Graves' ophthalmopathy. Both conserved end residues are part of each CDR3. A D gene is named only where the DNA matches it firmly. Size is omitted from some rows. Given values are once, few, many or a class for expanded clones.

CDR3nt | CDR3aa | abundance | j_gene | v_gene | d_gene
TGTGCCAGCAGCCTAGTGCGGGACAGTAATGAAAAACTGTTTTTT | CASSLVRDSNEKLFF | few | TRBJ1-4 | TRBV7-8 | TRBD1
TGTGCCAGCAGCTTGGGGGCGCGGGAGACCCAGTACTTC | CASSLGARETQYF | many | TRBJ2-5 | TRBV5-8 | NA
TGTGCCAGCAGCCTACAAACAGGGGTCCCAGATCAGCCCCAGCATTTT | CASSLQTGVPDQPQHF | many | TRBJ1-5 | TRBV6-2/TRBV6-3 | TRBD1
TGTGCCAGCAGTTACTCGATGGCTAGCGGGGAAGGTGAGCAGTACTTC | CASSYSMASGEGEQYF | many | TRBJ2-7 | TRBV6-5 | TRBD2
TGTGCCAGCAGGGGACAGGGGTGGAATTCACCCCTCCACTTT | CASRGQGWNSPLHF | many | TRBJ1-6 | TRBV2 | TRBD1
TGTGCCAGCACCCGGACTGCACCCCTGAGCACAGATACGCAGTATTTT | CASTRTAPLSTDTQYF | many | TRBJ2-3 | TRBV28 | NA
TGTGCCAGCAGCTGGGGAAGCGGGTCCGGCAATGAGCAGTTCTTC | CASSWGSGSGNEQFF | NA | TRBJ2-1 | TRBV5-5 | NA
TGTGCCTCCCCAACCCCGGGGGGGTCGACCGGGGAGCTGTTTTTT | CASPTPGGSTGELFF | many | TRBJ2-2 | TRBV30 | TRBD2
TGTGCCAGCAGTGGGAGAGACTTCCCCACAGATACGCAGTATTTT | CASSGRDFPTDTQYF | many | TRBJ2-3 | TRBV6-1 | NA
TGTGCCAGCAGCGTAGTATCGGACGTTCGATTCACAGATACGCAGTATTTT | CASSVVSDVRFTDTQYF | NA | TRBJ2-3 | TRBV9 | NA
TGTGCCAGCAGCTCCGGACAGAATGGCTACACCTTC | CASSSGQNGYTF | many | TRBJ1-2 | TRBV13 | NA
TGTGCCAGCAGCTCCGATGCAATGGGGCAGTTCTTC | CASSSDAMGQFF | few | TRBJ2-1 | TRBV13 | NA
TGTGCCAGCAGCTTGGCAGCGGGTCCGTACGAGCAGTACTTC | CASSLAAGPYEQYF | many | TRBJ2-7 | TRBV7-2 | NA
TGTGCCAGCAGCTTGGCCGTCGGCACCGGGGAGCTGTTTTTT | CASSLAVGTGELFF | NA | TRBJ2-2 | TRBV5-8 | NA
TGTGCTAGCAGCCCCATTGTCACCGGGGAGCTGTTTTTT | CASSPIVTGELFF | few | TRBJ2-2 | TRBV7-7 | NA
TGTGCCAGCAGTTCCCGAGGGGCAGGGGGCAGGAGCAATCAGCCCCAGCATTTT | CASSSRGAGGRSNQPQHF | NA | TRBJ1-5 | TRBV12-3/TRBV12-4 | TRBD1
TGTGCCAGCAGTGAAGCGCTTGCAGGACTTAACTATGGCTACACCTTC | CASSEALAGLNYGYTF | NA | TRBJ1-2 | TRBV2 | NA
TGCAGTGTCCCGATGGAGCGGGGCTACTACCGCACAGATACGCAGTATTTT | CSVPMERGYYRTDTQYF | many | TRBJ2-3 | TRBV20-1 | TRBD2
TGTGCCAGCAGGCCCGGGACAGGCACAACGAACACTGAAGCTTTCTTT | CASRPGTGTTNTEAFF | many | TRBJ1-1 | TRBV28 | TRBD1
TGTGCCAGCAGTTGGGGACTAGCGGGGGATACGCAGTATTTT | CASSWGLAGDTQYF | few | TRBJ2-3 | TRBV28 | TRBD2
TGTGCCTGGACCCCAAGCCCTAATTCACCCCTCCACTTT | CAWTPSPNSPLHF | NA | TRBJ1-6 | TRBV30 | NA
TGTGCCAGCAGTTCCCAGGGGGGGGGGTCCTACAATGAGCAGTTCTTC | CASSSQGGGSYNEQFF | many | TRBJ2-1 | TRBV2 | NA
TGTGCCAGCACCACGCCTTCTCGGGAGACCCAGTACTTC | CASTTPSRETQYF | NA | TRBJ2-5 | TRBV5-4 | NA
TGTGCCAGCAGCCAAGATGTAGTTGGGTCCCGCGGTGGCACAGATACGCAGTATTTT | CASSQDVVGSRGGTDTQYF | many | TRBJ2-3 | TRBV3-1 | NA
TGCAGTGCTAGAGAGCAAGCGGGGAACACTGAAGCTTTCTTT | CSAREQAGNTEAFF | many | TRBJ1-1 | TRBV20-1 | NA
TGTGCCAGCAGTGAGAGGGGTAGCGGGAGATACAATGAGCAGTTCTTC | CASSERGSGRYNEQFF | many | TRBJ2-1 | TRBV2 | TRBD2
TGTGCCAGTAGGCCCAATAGCGGGAGAGGGGATACGCAGTATTTT | CASRPNSGRGDTQYF | NA | TRBJ2-3 | TRBV19 | TRBD2